This is a list of T cell receptor beta chains from one sample in a study of cytomegalovirus exposure and HLA in healthy donors. TCRdb's table, derived via immunoSEQ multiplex PCR, lists solely in-frame clones and lacks some. In the table there are 200,000 to 250,000 clones, approximately 81% of which are singletons. The source material was PBMCs. The receptor set was obtained from a human donor in good health. The CDR3 runs from the conserved cysteine through the conserved F or W. The D gene is left open where the match is weak. Clone size appears in some rows only: once, few, many, or a class for an expanded clone.

d_gene	abundance	len	v_gene	j_gene	CDR3nt	CDR3aa
TRBD2	once	17	TRBV18	TRBJ2-1	TGTGCCACCTCGACTAGCGGGAGATTTCGAGGCTACAATGAGCAGTTCTTC	CATSTSGRFRGYNEQFF
TRBD1	once	12	TRBV6-5	TRBJ2-7	TGTGCCAGCAGTTACAGGGGGCGGGAGCAGTACTTC	CASSYRGREQYF
TRBD2	NA	13	TRBV7-9	TRBJ2-7	TGTGCCAGCAGCCACACGGGGGGCTACGAGCAGTACTTC	CASSHTGGYEQYF
NA	NA	17	TRBV7-9	TRBJ2-7	TGTGCCAGCAGCTCATCAGGGGCCGGGACGGTCTCCTACGAGCAGTACTTC	CASSSSGAGTVSYEQYF
NA	NA	15	TRBV4-3	TRBJ2-7	TGCGCCAGCAGCCAAGGGGCAGGGAAGGGGAACGAGCAGTACTTC	CASSQGAGKGNEQYF
TRBD2	NA	16	TRBV5-1	TRBJ2-7	TGCGCCAGCTTAGGGCCTAGCGGGCAGCCAACCTACGAGCAGTACTTC	CASLGPSGQPTYEQYF
NA	once	14	TRBV6-5	TRBJ1-2	TGTGCCAGCAGTCAGGAGGGAGCCGGCTATGGCTACACCTTC	CASSQEGAGYGYTF
TRBD1	NA	17	TRBV7-6	TRBJ2-3	TGTGCCAGCAGCTTTTCCCCTATCAGGGGGCGGACAGATACGCAGTATTTT	CASSFSPIRGRTDTQYF
TRBD2	NA	16	TRBV5-5	TRBJ2-1	TGTGCCAGCAGCGTGGAAAGCGGGAAAAACTACAATGAGCAGTTCTTC	CASSVESGKNYNEQFF
TRBD2	NA	22	TRBV6-4	TRBJ2-7	TGTGCCAGCAGTGACTCAACAGGAAAACTAGCGGCGAGCCCTTTTACTAACTACGAGCAGTACTTC	CASSDSTGKLAASPFTNYEQYF
TRBD2	NA	15	TRBV6-1	TRBJ2-3	TGTGCCAGCAGTGAAAGGTCTAGCGGGAAGCATACGCAGTATTTT	CASSERSSGKHTQYF
TRBD2	once	15	TRBV6-1	TRBJ2-5	TGTGCCAGCAGTAGCGGACTAGCGGGAGTAGAGACCCAGTACTTC	CASSSGLAGVETQYF
NA	NA	17	TRBV9	TRBJ2-1	TGTGCCAGCAGCGTAGGTGCCATCAAGCGATCCTACAATGAGCAGTTCTTC	CASSVGAIKRSYNEQFF
NA	NA	13	TRBV6-5	TRBJ2-2	TGTGCCAGCAGTACCACAGGCGCCTGGGAGCTGTTTTTT	CASSTTGAWELFF
TRBD1	NA	11	TRBV5-6	TRBJ1-2	TGTGCCAGCAGTGCAGGGGGCGGCTACACCTTC	CASSAGGGYTF
TRBD2	few	16	TRBV6-1	TRBJ2-1	TGTGCCAGCAGAGAAAGAGGGACTAGCGCAACGAAAGAGCAGTTCTTC	CASRERGTSATKEQFF
NA	NA	12	TRBV7-2	TRBJ2-3	TGTGCCAGCAGCCCGAGAACAGATACGCAGTATTTT	CASSPRTDTQYF
TRBD2	NA	17	TRBV5-6	TRBJ2-7	TGTGCCAGCAGCCCGAAGGGACTAGCGGGAGGGCCCTACGAGCAGTACTTC	CASSPKGLAGGPYEQYF
NA	NA	13	TRBV6-1	TRBJ1-5	TGTGCCAGCAGTGAAGTCGGGAAGCAGCCCCAGCATTTT	CASSEVGKQPQHF
TRBD2	NA	13	TRBV19	TRBJ2-7	TGTGCCAGTAGCACAGCGGGAGCGGTTGAGCAGTACTTC	CASSTAGAVEQYF
TRBD1	NA	15	TRBV7-9	TRBJ2-7	TGTGCCAGCAGCCGAGTAGACAGGGGATCAAGCGAGCAGTACTTC	CASSRVDRGSSEQYF
TRBD2	NA	15	TRBV18	TRBJ2-1	TGTGCCAGCTCAGTCCTAGCGGGAGGTTACAATGAGCAGTTCTTC	CASSVLAGGYNEQFF
NA	NA	18	TRBV7-2	TRBJ2-6	TGTGCCAGCAGCTTTAGGGTTTTCAGGGGATCTGGGGCCAACGTCCTGACTTTC	CASSFRVFRGSGANVLTF
TRBD1	NA	15	TRBV28	TRBJ1-1	TGTGCCAGCAGTTACACAGGACAGGCGAACACTGAAGCTTTCTTT	CASSYTGQANTEAFF
NA	NA	14	TRBV4-1	TRBJ2-7	TGCGCCAGCAGCCCAACACTAGTGGTGGACGAGCAGTACTTC	CASSPTLVVDEQYF
TRBD1	NA	15	TRBV11-2	TRBJ2-7	TGTGCCAGCAGCTTAGAGGTCAGGGGGTACTACGAGCAGTACTTC	CASSLEVRGYYEQYF
NA	NA	15	TRBV6-5	TRBJ2-4	TGTGCCAGCAGTTACTCAGACAGGGCCAAAAACATTCAGTACTTC	CASSYSDRAKNIQYF
NA	NA	13	TRBV7-9	TRBJ1-3	TGTGCCAGCAGCTTAGCAGGGAGCGCGCCGGGATATTTT	CASSLAGSAPGYF
NA	NA	15	TRBV4-1	TRBJ1-4	TGCGCCAGCAGCCAAGCAGCCGCGGGAAATGAAAAACTGTTTTTT	CASSQAAAGNEKLFF
TRBD2	NA	16	TRBV28	TRBJ2-7	TGTGCCAGCATTAAAACGAGACTAGCTCGGTATCGGGAGCAGTACTTC	CASIKTRLARYREQYF
TRBD1	NA	24	TRBV12-5	TRBJ1-5	TGTGCTAGTGGTTTGGTACCGCTGTCCCTCCCAGGGGGCTCCGTCAATACGGGCAATCAGCCCCAGCATTTT	CASGLVPLSLPGGSVNTGNQPQHF
TRBD1	once	17	TRBV11-2	TRBJ2-2	TGTGCCAGCAGCTCGACAGGGGTTCGTCGTAATGTCGGGGAGCTGTTTTTT	CASSSTGVRRNVGELFF
TRBD1	NA	15	TRBV7-9	TRBJ2-7	TGTGCCAGCACCCTCCTGGGACAGGGGTCCAACGAGCAGTACTTC	CASTLLGQGSNEQYF
TRBD1	NA	13	TRBV10-2	TRBJ2-7	TGCGCCAGCCGAGGGACAGACACCTACGAGCAGTACTTC	CASRGTDTYEQYF
NA	NA	12	TRBV18	TRBJ1-2	TGTGCCAGCTCACCGGGGGCCTATGGCTACACCTTC	CASSPGAYGYTF
NA	NA	13	TRBV2	TRBJ2-7	TGTGCCAGCTCACCACAGGGCCACTACGAGCAGTACTTC	CASSPQGHYEQYF
TRBD2	once	15	TRBV7-6	TRBJ2-7	TGTGCCAGCAGCTCCTATAGCGGGAGTACCTACGAGCAGTACTTC	CASSSYSGSTYEQYF
TRBD1	few	15	TRBV28	TRBJ1-1	TGTGCCAGCAGGACAGGGGACGTCCTTTCCATTGAAGCTTTCTTT	CASRTGDVLSIEAFF
TRBD2	NA	17	TRBV7-2	TRBJ2-3	TGTGCCAGCAGTTCGGGACTAGCGGGAGGGCCAGCGGATACGCAGTATTTT	CASSSGLAGGPADTQYF
NA	NA	15	TRBV5-1	TRBJ1-4	TGCGCCAGCAGCTCAGGGACACTAACTAATGAAAAACTGTTTTTT	CASSSGTLTNEKLFF
TRBD2	NA	19	TRBV12-5	TRBJ2-1	TGTGCTAGTGGACCAACCGGGACTAGCGGGAGGGGCTCCTACAATGAGCAGTTCTTC	CASGPTGTSGRGSYNEQFF
NA	NA	12	TRBV29-1	TRBJ1-3	TGCAGCGTTCGGACAGCTGGAAACACCATATATTTT	CSVRTAGNTIYF
NA	NA	11	TRBV7-8	TRBJ2-1	TGTGCCAGCAGGTCCGGAGCAGAGCAGTTCTTC	CASRSGAEQFF
NA	NA	13	TRBV19	TRBJ1-2	TGTGCCAGTAGTATACGGGGTGACTATGGCTACACCTTC	CASSIRGDYGYTF
NA	NA	15	TRBV6-5	TRBJ2-7	TGTGCCAGCAGTTACTCGGCAGGGCCCTCCTACGAGCAGTACTTC	CASSYSAGPSYEQYF
NA	NA	13	TRBV18	TRBJ2-7	TGTGCCAGCTCACCACCGTCGGGTTACGAGCAGTACTTC	CASSPPSGYEQYF
TRBD1	once	17	TRBV19	TRBJ1-5	TGTGCCAGTAGTATGGAGGGGGGACAGCCCGGCCGTAGGCCCCAGCATTTT	CASSMEGGQPGRRPQHF
NA	NA	12	TRBV5-4	TRBJ2-5	TGTGCCAGCAGCCCGCCCGGGGAGACCCAGTACTTC	CASSPPGETQYF
NA	NA	15	TRBV30	TRBJ2-3	TGTGCCTGGAGTGTACGGTTGGGCCTCACAGATACGCAGTATTTT	CAWSVRLGLTDTQYF
NA	NA	16	TRBV5-6	TRBJ1-1	TGTGCCAGCAGCGCGCAATGGGGGACATCGAACACTGAAGCTTTCTTT	CASSAQWGTSNTEAFF
TRBD2	NA	17	TRBV7-6	TRBJ2-5	TGTGCCAGCAGCCAGACTAGCGGGAGGGCCAAGGAAGAGACCCAGTACTTC	CASSQTSGRAKEETQYF
TRBD2	NA	15	TRBV28	TRBJ2-3	TGTGCCAGCAGCAGACTAGCGGGAGGGGCAGATACGCAGTATTTT	CASSRLAGGADTQYF
NA	NA	12	TRBV7-8	TRBJ2-7	TGTGCCAGCAGAACTTCCGGGAATCAGCAGTACTTC	CASRTSGNQQYF
TRBD2	NA	17	TRBV7-3	TRBJ2-2	TGTGCCAGCAGCCCTCATAGCGGGAGAGCAAACACCGGGGAGCTGTTTTTT	CASSPHSGRANTGELFF
NA	once	17	TRBV7-9	TRBJ2-7	TGTGCCAGCAGCGAGCACGTCTTCGGGTCGAGCTCCTACGAGCAGTACTTC	CASSEHVFGSSSYEQYF
NA	NA	16	TRBV7-8	TRBJ1-2	TGTGCCAGCAGCTTAGCATGGACATACTATTTTTATGGCTACACCTTC	CASSLAWTYYFYGYTF
NA	NA	14	TRBV6-1	TRBJ2-5	TGTGCCAGCACTTCCGCAGGTCTCCCAGAGACCCAGTACTTC	CASTSAGLPETQYF
NA	NA	15	TRBV5-1	TRBJ2-1	TGCGCCAGCAGTGGGGGCGGAAGCTCCTACAATGAGCAGTTCTTC	CASSGGGSSYNEQFF
NA	NA	15	TRBV28	TRBJ1-5	TGTGCCAGCAGCTTCGGGCGGGGTAGCAATCAGCCCCAGCATTTT	CASSFGRGSNQPQHF